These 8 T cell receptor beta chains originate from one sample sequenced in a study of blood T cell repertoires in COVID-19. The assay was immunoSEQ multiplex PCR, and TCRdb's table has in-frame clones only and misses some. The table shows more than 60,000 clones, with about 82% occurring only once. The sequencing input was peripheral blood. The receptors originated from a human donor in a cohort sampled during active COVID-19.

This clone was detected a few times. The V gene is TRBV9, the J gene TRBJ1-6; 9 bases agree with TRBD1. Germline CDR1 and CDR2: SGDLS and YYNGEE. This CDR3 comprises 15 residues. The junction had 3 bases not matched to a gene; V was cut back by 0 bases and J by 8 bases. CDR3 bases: TGTGCCAGCAGCGTAGAGGACAGGGGTGATTCACCCCTCCACTTT. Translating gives CASSVEDRGDSPLHF.

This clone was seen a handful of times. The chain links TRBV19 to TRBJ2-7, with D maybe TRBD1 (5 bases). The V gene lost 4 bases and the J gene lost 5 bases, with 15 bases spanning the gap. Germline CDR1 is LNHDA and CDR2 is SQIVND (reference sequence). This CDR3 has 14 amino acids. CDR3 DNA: TGTGCCAGTAGTAGTCCCCAGGGTAGACACGAGCAGTACTTC. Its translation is CASSSPQGRHEQYF.

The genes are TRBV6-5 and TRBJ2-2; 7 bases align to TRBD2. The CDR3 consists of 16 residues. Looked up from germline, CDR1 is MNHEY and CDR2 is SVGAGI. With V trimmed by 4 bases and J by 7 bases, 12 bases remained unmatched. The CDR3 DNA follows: TGTGCCAGCAGTTCCCTGCTTTATTTAGCGGGCGGGGAGCTGTTTTTT. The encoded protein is CASSSLLYLAGGELFF.

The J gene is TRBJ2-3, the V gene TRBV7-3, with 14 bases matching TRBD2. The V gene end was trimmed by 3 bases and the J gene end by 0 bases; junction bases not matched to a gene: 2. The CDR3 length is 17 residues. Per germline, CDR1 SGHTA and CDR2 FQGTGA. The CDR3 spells CASSLGLAGVSTDTQYF. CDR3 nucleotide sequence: TGTGCCAGCAGCTTGGGACTAGCGGGGGTTAGCACAGATACGCAGTATTTT. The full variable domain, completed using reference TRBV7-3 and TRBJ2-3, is GAGVSQTPSNKVTEKGKYVELRCDPISGHTALYWYRQSLGQGPEFLIYFQGTGAADDSGLPNDRFFAVRPEGSVSTLKIQRTERGDSAVYLCASSLGLAGVSTDTQYFGPGTRLTVL.

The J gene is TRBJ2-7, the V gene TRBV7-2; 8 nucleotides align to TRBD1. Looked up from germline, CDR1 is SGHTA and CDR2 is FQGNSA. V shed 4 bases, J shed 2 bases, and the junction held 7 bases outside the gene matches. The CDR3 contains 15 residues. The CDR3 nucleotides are TGTGCCAGCAGCTCCCGACAGGGGCTCACCTACGAGCAGTACTTC. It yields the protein CASSSRQGLTYEQYF.

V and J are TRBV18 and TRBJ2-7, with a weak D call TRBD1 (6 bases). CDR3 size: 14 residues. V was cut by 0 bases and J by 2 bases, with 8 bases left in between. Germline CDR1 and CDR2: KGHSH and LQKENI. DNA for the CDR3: TGTGCCAGCTCACCACCTACAGGGACCTACGAGCAGTACTTC. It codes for CASSPPTGTYEQYF.

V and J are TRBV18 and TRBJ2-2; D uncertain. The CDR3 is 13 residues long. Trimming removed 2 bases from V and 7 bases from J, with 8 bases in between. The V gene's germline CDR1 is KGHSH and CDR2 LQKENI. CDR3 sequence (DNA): TGTGCCAGCTCACCATCACTTAACGGGGAGCTGTTTTTT. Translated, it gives CASSPSLNGELFF.

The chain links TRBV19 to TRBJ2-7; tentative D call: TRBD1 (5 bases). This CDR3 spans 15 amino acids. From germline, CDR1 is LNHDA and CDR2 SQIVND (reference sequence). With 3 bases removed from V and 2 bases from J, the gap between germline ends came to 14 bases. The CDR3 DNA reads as TGTGCCAGTAGTATGATAGGTCAGGGAACCTACGAGCAGTACTTC. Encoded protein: CASSMIGQGTYEQYF.